The rows below give T cell receptor beta chains drawn from one sample of a study of control samples from healthy donors and cancer patients. Measured with immunoSEQ multiplex PCR; TCRdb has only the in-frame clones, and not every one. Among tens of thousands of clones listed, approximately 90% were seen once. The specimen sequenced was PBMCs. Every receptor here comes from a woman aged 55-70 years with head and neck cancer. Each CDR3 is given with its conserved first and last residue. D genes are given only for firm matches. Rows may omit the clone size; those that give it use once, few, many or a size class.

CDR3 DNA: TGCGCCAGCAGCCAGGGACAGTACCAAGAGACCCAGTACTTC
CDR3 protein: CASSQGQYQETQYF
V gene: TRBV4-3
J gene: TRBJ2-5
D gene: TRBD1
CDR3 length: 14
clone size: .

CDR3 DNA: TGTGCCATCAGTGATTTCGGACAGGGGAGGTCACCCCTCCACTTT
CDR3 protein: CAISDFGQGRSPLHF
V gene: TRBV10-3
J gene: TRBJ1-6
D gene: TRBD1
CDR3 length: 15
clone size: .

CDR3 DNA: TGTGCCAGCACCCGGGGACTAGCGGCGAACAATGAGCAGTTCTTC
CDR3 protein: CASTRGLAANNEQFF
V gene: TRBV6-5
J gene: TRBJ2-1
D gene: TRBD2
CDR3 length: 15
clone size: few

CDR3 DNA: TGTGCCAGCAGTGAAACGGGACTAGCGGGAGGGAGGACAGATACGCAGTATTTT
CDR3 protein: CASSETGLAGGRTDTQYF
V gene: TRBV6-1
J gene: TRBJ2-3
D gene: TRBD2
CDR3 length: 18
clone size: .

CDR3 DNA: TGTGCCAGCAGTTTAGGGGTTAATTCACCCCTCCACTTT
CDR3 protein: CASSLGVNSPLHF
V gene: TRBV12-3/TRBV12-4
J gene: TRBJ1-6
D gene: .
CDR3 length: 13
clone size: .

CDR3 DNA: TGTGCCAGCAGCCAAGACATATCTGGGGCCAACGTCCTGACTTTC
CDR3 protein: CASSQDISGANVLTF
V gene: TRBV3-1/TRBV3-2
J gene: TRBJ2-6
D gene: .
CDR3 length: 15
clone size: .

CDR3 DNA: TGTGCCAGCAGCTTAACTACAGGGATGGAGACCCAGTACTTC
CDR3 protein: CASSLTTGMETQYF
V gene: TRBV7-8
J gene: TRBJ2-5
D gene: .
CDR3 length: 14
clone size: .

CDR3 DNA: TGTGCCAGCAGCTTGTACGCAGGGAGCTATGGCTACACCTTC
CDR3 protein: CASSLYAGSYGYTF
V gene: TRBV5-6
J gene: TRBJ1-2
D gene: .
CDR3 length: 14
clone size: few

CDR3 DNA: TGTGCCAGCAGCGAAATTGGGACCGGGGGCGGGGTTGGCTACACCTTC
CDR3 protein: CASSEIGTGGGVGYTF
V gene: TRBV7-8
J gene: TRBJ1-2
D gene: .
CDR3 length: 16
clone size: .

CDR3 DNA: TGTGCCTGGAGTGTAGGTAGCGGGAGTTTTGATGAGCAGTTCTTC
CDR3 protein: CAWSVGSGSFDEQFF
V gene: TRBV30
J gene: TRBJ2-1
D gene: TRBD2
CDR3 length: 15
clone size: .

CDR3 DNA: TGTGCCAGCAGCCGACGTGCCGCGAGACAAGAGACCCAGTACTTC
CDR3 protein: CASSRRAARQETQYF
V gene: TRBV11-2
J gene: TRBJ2-5
D gene: .
CDR3 length: 15
clone size: .